What follows are 7 T cell receptor beta chains derived from one specimen sequenced in a study of T cell repertoires in cytomegalovirus infection. TCRdb re-called the reads through MiXCR, storing one row per CDR3 protein. In the table there are around 710,000 distinct CDR3 sequences, 25% to 35% of which are singletons. Their antigen targets remain unknown. Specimen: cultured CD8+ T cells from PBMCs, collected from culture after CMV antigen stimulation. These receptors came from a human donor in good health (CMV status not recorded). Some clones in this sample may be carry-over from other donors' samples.

This sequence joins TRBV10-3 and TRBJ1-5; D is unclear. V lost 3 bases and J 3 bases, leaving 9 bases between the germline ends. This CDR3 contains 14 residues. CDR1 ENHRY and CDR2 SYGVKD come from the germline V gene. The CDR3 is CAISDSSYNQPQHF. The CDR3 DNA follows: TGTGCCATCAGTGACTCATCATACAATCAGCCCCAGCATTTT.

This clonotype was observed at least ten times. This chain's CDR3 is CASRLSPGTSGVETQYF. In nucleotides, the CDR3 is TGTGCCAGCAGGCTTTCACCGGGGACTAGCGGTGTGGAGACCCAGTACTTC. The chain couples TRBV7-2 to TRBJ2-5, with 11 bases fitting TRBD2. Germline V gene lookup returns CDR1 SGHTA and CDR2 FQGNSA. The length of the CDR3 is 17 residues. V shed 6 bases, J shed 5 bases, and the junction held 14 bases outside the gene matches.

In its sample, this clonotype was seen many times. V gene TRBV5-4 combines with J gene TRBJ1-1, with D maybe TRBD1 (5 bases). The CDR3 length is 17 residues. V dropped 3 bases and J dropped 0 bases, with 18 bases sitting between them. CDR1 and CDR2 (germline): SGHNT, YYREEE (reference sequence). CDR3 coding DNA: TGTGCCAGCAGCTCACCCGGCTTAGACAGCATGAACACTGAAGCTTTCTTT. It is translated as CASSSPGLDSMNTEAFF.

This clonotype was detected ten times or more. This chain connects TRBV7-2 to TRBJ1-5; possible D gene TRBD1, 5 bases. V shed 1 base and J shed 6 bases, with 10 bases lying between them. The CDR3 contains 14 residues. CDR1 and CDR2 from the germline V gene are SGHTA and FQGNSA. CDR3 nucleotides: TGTGCCAGCAGCTTAGTCGGGGGAGGTCAGCCCCAGCATTTT. As protein: CASSLVGGGQPQHF.

V gene TRBV6-5 combines with J gene TRBJ2-1; 8 bases map to TRBD2. This CDR3 has 16 residues. Trimming at V came to 2 bases and at J to 8 bases, leaving 11 bases not matched to a gene. The germline CDR1 and CDR2 sequences are MNHEY and SVGAGI. The CDR3 here is CASSYTPGLVGDEQFF. CDR3 bases: TGTGCCAGCAGTTACACCCCGGGACTAGTAGGCGATGAGCAGTTCTTC.

This clonotype was detected only a few times. The V and J genes are TRBV27 and TRBJ1-4; tentative D call: TRBD1 (6 bases). Germline lookup yields CDR1 MNHEY and CDR2 SMNVEV (reference sequence). This CDR3 is built from 20 residues. Trimming shortened V by 3 bases and J by 7 bases, and 30 bases separated the two germline ends. The CDR3 sequence: CASSLELSVAGALGVEKLFF. The CDR3 DNA is TGTGCCAGCAGTTTGGAATTGTCGGTGGCGGGGGCGCTTGGAGTTGAAAAACTGTTTTTT.

This clonotype has more than one count but fewer than ten. The rearrangement links TRBV27 to TRBJ1-2, with 7 bases matching TRBD1. Germline V CDR1 and CDR2: MNHEY, SMNVEV (reference sequence). Trimming cost V 6 bases and J 7 bases; bases outside gene matches: 14. This CDR3 comprises 15 residues. The CDR3 is CASRKGGTALGGYTF. Written as DNA, the CDR3 is TGTGCCAGCAGGAAGGGAGGGACAGCTTTGGGTGGCTACACCTTC.